This TCR beta chain was captured by sequencing in a study of shared clonotypes between healthy human individuals. Researchers divided each subset's genomic DNA evenly across several immunoSEQ plates. Per the authors' pipeline: Junction-only sequences without quality scores were provided by ImmunoSEQ, so filtering was different. Profiled with immunoSEQ multiplex PCR; TCRdb holds only in-frame clones, not every one. V, J and clone size derive from that table, while D and trimming were established from the DNA sequence. Altogether 490,000 or so clones are present, less than 80% being singletons, with the ten largest covering 10% to 15%. Germline V gives CDR1 GTSNPN, CDR2 SVGIG (reference sequence). CDR3 length: 12 residues. In its sample, this clone was seen many times. The junction departs from germline at one end; a sequencing error may be responsible. This same CDR3 is encoded by further DNA sequences in the sample.

The gene calls are TRBV30 and TRBJ1-2; D might be TRBD1 (6 bases). Specimen: PBMCs. This receptor was identified in a woman aged 40-49 years in good health. Some clones in this sample may be carry-over from other donors' samples. The CDR3: CAQEGGSYGYTF. CDR3 nucleotide sequence: TGTGCCCAAGAGGGGGGATCCTATGGATACACCTTC.